This entry lists 29 T cell receptor beta chains sequenced from one sample in a study of tumor and adjacent non-tumor tissue in lung cancer. Three rounds of nested PCR, following a modified ARM-PCR protocol, produced the TCRbeta library. TCRdb redid the calling of the multiplex PCR reads with MiXCR, one entry per CDR3 protein. The repertoire holds approximately 82,000 distinct CDR3 sequences, with over 60% as singletons. This sample's RNA came from whole unsorted tissue. This non-tumor lung sample came from over 3 cm beyond the tumor edge. The sample comprised distant non-tumor lung tissue. The origin of the receptors is a man aged 70-80 years with non-small cell lung cancer.

Concerning this clonotype itself: A junction boundary mismatches the germline segment, possibly from a read error. The rearrangement joins TRBV11-2 to TRBJ1-1, with D unresolved. This CDR3 is built from 11 residues. CDR1 is SGHAT and CDR2 is FQNNGV in the germline V gene. The CDR3 DNA follows: TGTGCCAGCATCACGGTGGACGAAGCCTTCTTT. It translates to CASITVDEAFF. Full variable domain (remainder filled in from reference TRBV11-2 and TRBJ1-1): EAGVAQSPRYKIIEKRQSVAFWCNPISGHATLYWYQQILGQGPKLLIQFQNNGVVDDSQLPKDRFSAERLKGVDSTLKIQPAKLEDSAVYLCASITVDEAFFGQGTRLTVV.

In regard to this clonotype: No conserved phenylalanine or tryptophan is present at the end of the CDR3, so a read error is the likely explanation. This chain uses TRBV20-1 with TRBJ2-1, with D maybe TRBD2 (6 bases). The CDR3 is 13 residues long. Germline V gene lookup returns CDR1 DFQATT and CDR2 SNEGSKA (reference sequence). The CDR3 DNA follows: TGCAGTGCTAGCGGGAGTGGGTACAAAGAGCAGTTCATC. Amino acids: CSASGSGYKEQFI.

The table lists this clonotype with a count of one. A junction boundary mismatches the germline segment, possibly from a read error. The chain recombines TRBV10-3 with TRBJ1-6; no clear D. The V gene's germline CDR1 is ENHRY and CDR2 SYGVKD. The CDR3 is 14 residues long. CDR3 DNA sequence: TGTGCCATCAATGAGTCTAACGCCAATTCACCCCTACACTTT. The encoded protein is CAINESNANSPLHF.

As regards this clonotype: Relative to the germline gene, one junction end is altered; a read error may explain this. This chain uses TRBV12-3 or TRBV12-4 with TRBJ2-1, with 9 bases matching TRBD2. This CDR3 comprises 14 residues. The CDR3 coding sequence is TGTGCCAGCATTTTATCGCGGGAGGGTAATGAGCCGTTCTTC. It is translated as CASILSREGNEPFF.

This clonotype showed up just once. An end of the junction does not agree with germline; a read error may underlie this. The rearrangement joins TRBV29-1 to TRBJ1-1; D is unclear. The CDR3 length is 12 residues. CDR1 SQVTM and CDR2 ANQGSEA come from the germline V gene. The CDR3 spells CSVIMGNTEAFF. The CDR3 region has the DNA TGCAGCGTTATTATGGGTAACACTGAAGCTTTCTTC.

Regarding this clonotype: The conserved final phenylalanine or tryptophan is absent from the CDR3, which likely points to a read error. The V gene is TRBV28, the J gene TRBJ2-7; a possible D gene is TRBD1 (6 bases). The CDR3 totals 15 residues. From germline, CDR1 is MDHEN and CDR2 SYDVKM. V was cut by 7 bases and J by 9 bases, with 25 bases left in between. This CDR3 reads CASTSRRARGYLQYI. For the CDR3, the DNA is TGTGCCAGCACTTCCCGGCGGGCCAGGGGTTACCTGCAGTACATC.

A word on this clonotype: The final CDR3 position lacks the conserved phenylalanine or tryptophan, pointing to a likely read error. This sequence joins TRBV4-1 and TRBJ1-2; D is undetermined. Germline-derived CDR1 and CDR2 are MGHRA and YSYEKL. The CDR3 has 15 amino acids. Trimming took 0 bases from V and 8 from J, leaving 16 bases between them. The CDR3: CASSQDMQSLDGYTL. The DNA of the CDR3 is TGCGCCAGCAGCCAAGATATGCAGTCTTTAGACGGCTACACCTTA.

On this clonotype: One junction end disagrees with the germline gene, perhaps due to a read error. In nucleotides, the CDR3 is TGCATCGTTGGAACGGGACATACCTACGAGCAGTACTTC. Translation: CIVGTGHTYEQYF. The chain recombines TRBV29-1 with TRBJ2-7; tentative D call: TRBD1 (6 bases). Per germline, CDR1 SQVTM and CDR2 ANQGSEA. This CDR3 spans 13 amino acids.

The V call is TRBV4-1, the J call TRBJ2-2, with TRBD2 as a possible D gene (6 bases). CDR1 and CDR2 from the germline V gene are MGHRA and YSYEKL. The V end lost 1 base, the J end lost 4 bases, and 22 bases lay between the germline ends. The CDR3 is made up of 19 amino acids. The chain's CDR3 is CASSQVSCWAGSLTGELFF. The CDR3 nucleotides are TGCGCCAGCAGCCAAGTTTCATGTTGGGCGGGATCACTCACCGGGGAGCTGTTTTTT.

A word on this clonotype: The missing conserved phenylalanine or tryptophan at the end of this CDR3 makes a read error likely. The V gene is TRBV6-2 or TRBV6-3, the J gene TRBJ1-2, with TRBD1 identical over 7 bases. The junction had 7 bases not matched to a gene; V was cut back by 9 bases and J by 0 bases. The CDR3 contains 14 residues. CDR1 is MNHEY, CDR2 SVGEGT, per germline. DNA of the CDR3: TGTGCCAGTAGTACGGACAGGACTAACTATGGCTACACCTCC. Its translation is CASSTDRTNYGYTS.

A remark on this clonotype: The junction does not match germline at one end; this may be a read error. The rearrangement joins TRBV6-1 to TRBJ2-1; D gene unclear. The CDR3 runs 14 residues. CDR1 and CDR2 from the germline V gene are MNHNS and SASEGT. The CDR3 spells CVSTPGSSYSEQFF. In nucleotides, the CDR3 is TGTGTCAGCACCCCAGGAAGCTCCTACAGTGAGCAGTTCTTC.

As regards this clonotype: This may come from a read error, since a much larger clone is one base off. The CDR3 does not end in the conserved phenylalanine or tryptophan, so this is likely a read error. The chain combines TRBV5-4 with TRBJ1-6; the match to TRBD1 covers 9 bases. Germline V CDR1 and CDR2: SGHNT, YYREEE (reference sequence). V shed 3 bases and J 7 bases; nucleotides not matched to a gene: 2. The CDR3 is 14 amino acids. The CDR3 DNA reads as TGTGCCAGCAGCTACGACAGGGGGAATTCACCCCTCCACTAT. Protein sequence: CASSYDRGNSPLHY.

Notes on this clonotype: At one of its ends the junction is not consistent with the germline gene, which may arise from a read error. CDR3 sequence: CACSRDTYEQYF. Here the CDR3 DNA reads TGTGCCTGCAGCCGGGACACATACGAGCAGTACTTC. The chain is built from TRBV28 and TRBJ2-7, with D perhaps matching TRBD1 (6 bases). The CDR3 totals 12 residues. CDR1 and CDR2 (germline): MDHEN, SYDVKM.

The V gene is TRBV6-5, the J gene TRBJ2-1; TRBD2 might be the D (5 bases). V dropped 9 bases and J dropped 15 bases, with 21 bases sitting between them. Per germline, CDR1 MNHEY and CDR2 SVGAGI. The CDR3 has 12 amino acids. CDR3 residues: CARRSGTRKLFF. The CDR3, as DNA: TGTGCCAGGAGGAGCGGCACCCGGAAGCTGTTCTTC.

The chain carries TRBV5-4 and TRBJ2-3; no clear D. CDR1 is SGHNT, CDR2 YYREEE, per germline (reference sequence). CDR3 length equals 14 residues. The V and J ends lost 5 bases and 3 bases respectively, with 13 bases between them. This CDR3 reads CASSRAIRTDTQYF. The CDR3 DNA reads TGTGCCAGCAGTCGGGCTATTAGAACAGATACGCAGTATTTT.

Comments on this clonotype: Given a much more abundant clone one base away, this may be a read error. This chain connects TRBV7-9 to TRBJ1-2; 7 positions match TRBD1. The ends lost 1 base at V and 9 bases at J; junction bases unmatched: 8. The CDR3 is 14 amino acids. Germline CDR1 reads SEHNR; CDR2 reads FQNEAQ (reference sequence). The CDR3, as DNA: TGTGCCAGCAGCTTAGAGGGGGCCGTCCTAAGCTACACCTTC. Its translation: CASSLEGAVLSYTF. The full variable domain, in which reference TRBV7-9 and TRBJ1-2 provide the parts outside the CDR3, is DTGVSQNPRHKITKRGQNVTFRCDPISEHNRLYWYRQTLGQGPEFLTYFQNEAQLEKSRLLSDRFSAERPKGSFSTLEIQRTEQGDSAMYLCASSLEGAVLSYTFGSGTRLTVV.

Regarding this clonotype: The junction departs from the called germline gene at one end, perhaps through a read error. The chain joins TRBV6-1 to TRBJ1-2, with 12 bases lining up with TRBD1. Germline CDR1 reads MNHNS; CDR2 reads SASEGT. The CDR3 spans 14 residues. The DNA of the CDR3 is TGTGCCAGTAGTGAGGGACAGGGGGCTGAGGGCTACAGCTTC. Residues: CASSEGQGAEGYSF.

Details on this clonotype: The conserved phenylalanine or tryptophan is not found at the CDR3 terminus, so this likely reflects a read error. This rearrangement joins TRBV28 to TRBJ1-6; D remains unclear. There are 13 residues in the CDR3. CDR1 is MDHEN and CDR2 is SYDVKM in the germline V gene. The CDR3 region is CASRRVFNLPLHL. CDR3 DNA: TGTGCCAGCAGAAGGGTCTTTAATTTACCCCTCCACTTA.

The chain carries TRBV4-2 and TRBJ1-2; no clear D gene. Germline V lookup: CDR1 LGHNA, CDR2 YNFKEQ. This CDR3 region has 14 residues. The V and J ends lost 6 bases and 2 bases respectively, with 13 bases between them. The CDR3 nucleotides read TGTGCCAGCAGTCCGTTACAGTACAACTATGGCTACACCTTC. Its translation: CASSPLQYNYGYTF.

The table lists this clonotype with many counts. The DNA for the CDR3 is TGTGCCAGCAGCTTCCCAACCGGGGAGCTGTTTTTT. Its translation: CASSFPTGELFF. The chain carries TRBV7-8 and TRBJ2-2; D gene ambiguous. CDR1 is SGHVS, CDR2 FQNEAQ, per germline. CDR3 length: 12 residues. The V and J ends lost 3 bases and 5 bases respectively, with 4 bases between them.

Notes on this clonotype: The junction and the germline gene differ at one end; a read error may be behind it. The chain uses TRBV7-9 and TRBJ1-1, with D perhaps TRBD1 (6 bases). This CDR3 is built from 13 residues. Per germline, CDR1 SEHNR and CDR2 FQNEAQ (reference sequence). The CDR3 DNA sequence: TGTGCAAGCAGCTCTGAGGGGGGATTTGAAGCTTTCTTT. This translates into CASSSEGGFEAFF.

A word on this clonotype: The junction departs from germline at one end; a sequencing error may be responsible. This sequence joins TRBV6-5 and TRBJ1-2; 7 bases are a match to TRBD1. Germline V gene sequence: CDR1 MNHEY, CDR2 SVGAGI. This CDR3 has 17 amino acids. The chain's CDR3 is CTSSYSITGQGDYGYTF. In DNA form, the CDR3 reads TGTACCAGCAGTTACTCAATTACCGGGCAGGGGGACTATGGCTACACCTTC.

Remarks on this clonotype: This may be a read error: a much more frequent sequence differs by one nucleotide. The chain has TRBV28 and TRBJ2-3, with 8 positions matching TRBD1. This CDR3 is built from 14 residues. The ends lost 8 bases at V and 8 bases at J; junction bases unmatched: 12. Looked up from germline, CDR1 is MDHEN and CDR2 is SYDVKM. CDR3 in DNA: TGTGCCAGCTGCCCGGGACAGGTCTCCACTACGCAGTATTTT. This translates into CASCPGQVSTTQYF.

The chain uses TRBV10-2 and TRBJ1-5, with D perhaps TRBD1 (6 bases). Trimming pared 3 bases from V and 8 bases from J, leaving 17 bases between. Germline V lookup: CDR1 WSHSY, CDR2 SAAADI. There are 15 residues in the CDR3. The chain's CDR3 is CASSESDRRNKPQHF. In DNA form, the CDR3 reads TGCGCCAGCAGTGAATCTGACAGGCGGAATAAGCCCCAGCATTTT.

The chain employs TRBV11-3 and TRBJ2-1, with D possibly being TRBD1 or TRBD2 (6 bases each). Germline-derived CDR1 and CDR2 are SGHNT and YENEEA. CDR3 size: 16 residues. The DNA of the CDR3 is TGTTCTAGCAGCTTAGATCCCAAGGGGGGCAGGGGTGAGCAGTTCTTC. This sequence encodes CSSSLDPKGGRGEQFF.

For this clonotype: A much larger clone lies one base from this, so it may be a read error. The chain combines TRBV28 with TRBJ2-3; D gene unclear. The germline V gene has CDR1 MDHEN and CDR2 SYDVKM. The CDR3 loop spans 14 amino acids. This CDR3 reads CASSPRDRTETQYF. The CDR3 region has the DNA TGTGCCAGCAGTCCTCGAGACCGTACAGAAACGCAGTATTTT.

Note on this clonotype: Compared with germline, one end of the junction differs, possibly owing to a read error. The rearrangement uses TRBV7-8 and TRBJ2-2; D uncertain. The CDR3 totals 16 residues. The germline V gene has CDR1 SGHVS and CDR2 FQNEAQ. Here the CDR3 DNA reads TGTGCCAGAAGCTCAAGAATCGACACGAACACCGGGGAGCTGTTTTTT. It is translated as CARSSRIDTNTGELFF.

Here the CDR3 DNA reads TGCGCCAGCAGCCTAGTTTATCCGTCATACTACGAGCAGTACTTC. Amino acid sequence: CASSLVYPSYYEQYF. J is TRBJ2-7 and V is TRBV4-3; D remains unclear. V lost 4 bases to trimming and J lost 3 bases, with 16 bases between them. The V gene's germline CDR1 is LGHNA and CDR2 YSLEER. The CDR3 totals 15 residues.

About this clonotype: Possible read error: a much larger clone is one base away. The rearrangement joins TRBV7-3 to TRBJ1-1; TRBD1 matches 7 bases. The germline CDR1 and CDR2 sequences are SGHTA and FQGTGA. The CDR3 runs 13 residues. J gave up 1 base and V 4 bases, and 0 bases lay outside the gene matches. CDR3 sequence (DNA): TGTGCCAGCAGCTGGGACAGGAACACTGAAGCTTTCTTT. Translated, it gives CASSWDRNTEAFF.